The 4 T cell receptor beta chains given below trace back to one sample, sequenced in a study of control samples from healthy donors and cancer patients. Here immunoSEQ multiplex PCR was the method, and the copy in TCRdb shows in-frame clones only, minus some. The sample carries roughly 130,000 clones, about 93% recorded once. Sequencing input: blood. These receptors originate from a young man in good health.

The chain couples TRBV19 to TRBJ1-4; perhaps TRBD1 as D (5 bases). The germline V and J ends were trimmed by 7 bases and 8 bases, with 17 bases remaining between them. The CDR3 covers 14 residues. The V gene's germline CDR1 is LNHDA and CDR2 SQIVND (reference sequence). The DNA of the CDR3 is TGTGCCAGTACACTCAGCAGGGACGAAGAAAAACTGTTTTTT. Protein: CASTLSRDEEKLFF.

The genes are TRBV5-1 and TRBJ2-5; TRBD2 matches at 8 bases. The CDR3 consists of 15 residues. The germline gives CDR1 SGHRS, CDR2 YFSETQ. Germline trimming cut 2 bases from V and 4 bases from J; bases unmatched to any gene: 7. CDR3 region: CASSFGGGRAETQYF. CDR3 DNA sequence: TGCGCCAGCAGCTTCGGCGGGGGGCGTGCAGAGACCCAGTACTTC.

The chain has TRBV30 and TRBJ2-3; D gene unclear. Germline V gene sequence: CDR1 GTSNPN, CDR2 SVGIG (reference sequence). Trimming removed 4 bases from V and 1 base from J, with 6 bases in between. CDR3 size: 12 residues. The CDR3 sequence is CAWNRGTDTQYF. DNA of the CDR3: TGTGCCTGGAATAGGGGCACAGATACGCAGTATTTT.

CDR3: CASSLGGRAFF. CDR3 DNA sequence: TGTGCCAGCAGTTTAGGGGGTAGAGCTTTCTTT. The V and J genes are TRBV12-3 or TRBV12-4 and TRBJ1-1; D is uncertain. V was trimmed by 1 base and J by 10 bases, leaving 7 bases between them. The CDR3 has 11 amino acids.